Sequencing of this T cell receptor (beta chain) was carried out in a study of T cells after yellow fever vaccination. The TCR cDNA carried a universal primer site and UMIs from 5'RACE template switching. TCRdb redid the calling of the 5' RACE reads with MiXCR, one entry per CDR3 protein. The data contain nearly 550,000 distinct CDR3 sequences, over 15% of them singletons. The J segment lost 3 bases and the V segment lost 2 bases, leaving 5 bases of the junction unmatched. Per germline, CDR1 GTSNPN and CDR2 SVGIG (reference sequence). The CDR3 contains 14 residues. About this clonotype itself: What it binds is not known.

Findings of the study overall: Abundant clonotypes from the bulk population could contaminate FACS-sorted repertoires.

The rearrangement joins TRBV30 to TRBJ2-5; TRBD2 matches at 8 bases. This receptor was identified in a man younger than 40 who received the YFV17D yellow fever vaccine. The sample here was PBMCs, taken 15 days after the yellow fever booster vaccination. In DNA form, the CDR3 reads TGTGCCTGGAGTCACGGGGGGGCCGAAGAGACCCAGTACTTC. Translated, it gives CAWSHGGAEETQYF.